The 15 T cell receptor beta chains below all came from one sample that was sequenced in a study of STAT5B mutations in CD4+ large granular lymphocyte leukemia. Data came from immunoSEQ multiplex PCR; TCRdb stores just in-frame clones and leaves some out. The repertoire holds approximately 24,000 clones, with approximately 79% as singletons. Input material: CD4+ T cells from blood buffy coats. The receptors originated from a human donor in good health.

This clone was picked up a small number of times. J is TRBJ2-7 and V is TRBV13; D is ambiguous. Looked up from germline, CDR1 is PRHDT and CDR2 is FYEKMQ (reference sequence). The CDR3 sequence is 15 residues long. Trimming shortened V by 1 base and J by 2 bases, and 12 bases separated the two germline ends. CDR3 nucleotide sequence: TGTGCCAGCAGCTTAGATCTGGGCAGAACCTACGAGCAGTACTTC. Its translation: CASSLDLGRTYEQYF.

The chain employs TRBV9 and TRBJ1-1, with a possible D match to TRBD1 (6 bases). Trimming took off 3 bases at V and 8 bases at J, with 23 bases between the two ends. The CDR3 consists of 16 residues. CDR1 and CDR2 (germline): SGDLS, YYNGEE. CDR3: CASSGWAGGAHVEAFF. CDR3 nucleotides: TGTGCCAGCAGCGGCTGGGCCGGGGGGGCACATGTCGAAGCTTTCTTT.

The CDR3 region is CASSLVGNLDVYEQYF. The DNA of the CDR3 is TGTGCCAGCAGCTTAGTGGGGAATCTCGACGTTTACGAGCAGTACTTC. This chain connects TRBV7-8 to TRBJ2-7; D not resolved. Per germline, CDR1 SGHVS and CDR2 FQNEAQ. V gave up 1 base and J gave up 4 bases, with 17 bases separating them. The CDR3 covers 16 residues.

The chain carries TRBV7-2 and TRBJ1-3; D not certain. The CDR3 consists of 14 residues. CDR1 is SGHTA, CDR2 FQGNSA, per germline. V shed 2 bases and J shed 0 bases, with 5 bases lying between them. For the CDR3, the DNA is TGTGCCAGCAGCTTACAGCACTCTGGAAACACCATATATTTT. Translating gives CASSLQHSGNTIYF.

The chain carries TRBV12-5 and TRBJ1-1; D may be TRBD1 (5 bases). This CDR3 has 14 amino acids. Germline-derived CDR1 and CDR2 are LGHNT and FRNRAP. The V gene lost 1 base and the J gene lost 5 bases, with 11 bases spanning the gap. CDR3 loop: CASGLGGVETEAFF. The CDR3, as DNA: TGTGCTAGTGGTTTGGGGGGGGTGGAGACTGAAGCTTTCTTT.

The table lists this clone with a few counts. The CDR3, as DNA: TGTGCCATCAGTCCCCGGTCTAACACTGAAGCTTTCTTT. It codes for CAISPRSNTEAFF. V and J are TRBV10-3 and TRBJ1-1; no definite D call. The CDR3 length is 13 residues. Trimming took off 5 bases at V and 2 bases at J, with 9 bases between the two ends. CDR1 is ENHRY and CDR2 is SYGVKD in the germline V gene.

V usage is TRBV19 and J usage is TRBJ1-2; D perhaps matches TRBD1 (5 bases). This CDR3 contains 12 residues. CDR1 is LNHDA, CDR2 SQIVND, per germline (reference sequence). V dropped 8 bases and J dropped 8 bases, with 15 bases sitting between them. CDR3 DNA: TGTGCCAGTCGGGGGGGATCTTGGGGCTACACCTTC. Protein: CASRGGSWGYTF.

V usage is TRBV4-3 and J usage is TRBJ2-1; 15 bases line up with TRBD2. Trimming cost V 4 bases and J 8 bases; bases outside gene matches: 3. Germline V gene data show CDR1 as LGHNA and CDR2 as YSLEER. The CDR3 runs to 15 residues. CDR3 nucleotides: TGCGCCAGCAGCCGGACTAGCGGGGGGGCAGATGAGCAGTTCTTC. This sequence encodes CASSRTSGGADEQFF.

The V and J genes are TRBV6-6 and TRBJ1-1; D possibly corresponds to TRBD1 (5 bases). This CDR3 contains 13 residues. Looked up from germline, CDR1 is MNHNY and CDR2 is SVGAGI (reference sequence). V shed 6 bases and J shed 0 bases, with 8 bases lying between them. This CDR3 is CASSTTVNTEAFF. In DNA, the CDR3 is TGTGCCAGCAGCACGACAGTGAACACTGAAGCTTTCTTT.

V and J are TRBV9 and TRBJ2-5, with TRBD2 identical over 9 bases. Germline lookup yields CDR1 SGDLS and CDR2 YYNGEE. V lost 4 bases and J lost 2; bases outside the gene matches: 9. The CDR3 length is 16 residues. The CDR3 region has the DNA TGTGCCAGCAGCCCCCGTTTAGCGGGGGTACAAGAGACCCAGTACTTC. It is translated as CASSPRLAGVQETQYF. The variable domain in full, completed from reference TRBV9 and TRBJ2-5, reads DSGVTQTPKHLITATGQRVTLRCSPRSGDLSVYWYQQSLDQGLQFLIQYYNGEERAKGNILERFSAQQFPDLHSELNLSSLELGDSALYFCASSPRLAGVQETQYFGPGTRLLVL.

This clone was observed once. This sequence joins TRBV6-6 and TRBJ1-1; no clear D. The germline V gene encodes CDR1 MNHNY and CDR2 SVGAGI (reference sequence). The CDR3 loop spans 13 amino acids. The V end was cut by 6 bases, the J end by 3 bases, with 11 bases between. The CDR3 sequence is CASRGYGDTEAFF. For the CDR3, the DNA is TGTGCCAGCAGGGGATATGGGGACACTGAAGCTTTCTTT.

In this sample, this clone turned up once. CDR3 DNA sequence: TGTGCCAGCAGCTTTGGAAGGCAAAACTATGGCTACACCTTC. As protein: CASSFGRQNYGYTF. The rearrangement links TRBV11-2 to TRBJ1-2, with D unclear. Between the trimmed V and J ends, which lost 3 bases and 2 bases, there was a span of 10 bases. The CDR3 contains 14 residues. Germline values: CDR1 SGHAT, CDR2 FQNNGV. The full variable domain, its missing parts supplied by reference TRBV11-2 and TRBJ1-2, is EAGVAQSPRYKIIEKRQSVAFWCNPISGHATLYWYQQILGQGPKLLIQFQNNGVVDDSQLPKDRFSAERLKGVDSTLKIQPAKLEDSAVYLCASSFGRQNYGYTFGSGTRLTVV.

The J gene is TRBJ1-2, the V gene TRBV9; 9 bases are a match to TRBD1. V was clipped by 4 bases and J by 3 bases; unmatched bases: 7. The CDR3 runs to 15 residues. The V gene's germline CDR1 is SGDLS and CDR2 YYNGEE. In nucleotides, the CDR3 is TGTGCCAGCAGCCCAAGGACAGGGGAGGACTATGGCTACACCTTC. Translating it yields CASSPRTGEDYGYTF.

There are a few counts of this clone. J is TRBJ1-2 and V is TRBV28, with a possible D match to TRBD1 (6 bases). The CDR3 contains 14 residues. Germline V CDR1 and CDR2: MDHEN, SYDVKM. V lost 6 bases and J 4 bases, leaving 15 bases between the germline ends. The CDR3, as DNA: TGTGCCAGCAGCCCGGGAACAGGGTCCTATGGCTACACCTTC. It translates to CASSPGTGSYGYTF.

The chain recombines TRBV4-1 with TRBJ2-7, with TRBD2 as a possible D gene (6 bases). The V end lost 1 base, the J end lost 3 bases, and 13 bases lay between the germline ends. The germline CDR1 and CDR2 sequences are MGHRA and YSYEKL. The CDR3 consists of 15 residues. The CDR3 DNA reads TGCGCCAGCAGCCAAGCCCCCGGGGGTCTCTACGAGCAGTACTTC. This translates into CASSQAPGGLYEQYF.